This T cell receptor (beta chain) was documented in a study of T-cell memory formation after mild COVID-19. Broader study findings: From day 15 to 85, contracting clones were balanced between CD4 and CD8, whereas later expanders leaned toward CD4+.

About this clonotype itself: Its antigen is unidentified.

TCRdb passed the 5' RACE reads through MiXCR, listing each CDR3 protein once. The profile shows roughly 600,000 distinct CDR3 sequences, around 17% of them singletons. Germline CDR1 and CDR2: SGDLS and YYNGEE. The V gene end was trimmed by 0 bases and the J gene end by 4 bases; junction bases not matched to a gene: 2. The CDR3 loop spans 15 amino acids. The chain employs TRBV9 and TRBJ2-1; 9 bases map to TRBD2. The receptor was isolated from an adult woman who had mild COVID-19 (a few samples of this study predate the infection). Cell type and time point are not known. The sequenced sample was PBMCs or a T cell subset sorted from them (not recorded which). The CDR3 nucleotides are TGTGCCAGCAGCGTAGGGACTAGCGCATACAATGAGCAGTTCTTC. Its translation: CASSVGTSAYNEQFF.